A single sample gave rise to the 29 T cell receptor beta chains below, sequenced in a study of chemoradiotherapy in HPV16-positive cancers. Sequenced by immunoSEQ multiplex PCR; TCRdb stores in-frame clones only, minus some. Of more than 9,000 clones listed, 77% are singletons. This sample was obtained from a patient who underwent chemoradiotherapy. These receptors originate from a human donor with HPV-associated anogenital cancer.

The gene calls are TRBV7-2 and TRBJ2-7; 12 positions agree with TRBD2. V dropped 1 base and J dropped 2; count of bases not matched to a gene: 0. The length of the CDR3 is 15 residues. CDR1 is SGHTA and CDR2 is FQGNSA in the germline V gene. This CDR3 is CASSLGLAGAYEQYF. The CDR3 region has the DNA TGTGCCAGCAGCTTAGGACTAGCGGGAGCCTACGAGCAGTACTTC.

The chain is built from TRBV6-5 and TRBJ2-2; D might be TRBD2 (6 bases). The CDR3 is 15 residues long. V lost 4 bases and J lost 0, with 9 bases in between. The germline V gene has CDR1 MNHEY and CDR2 SVGAGI. The CDR3 DNA reads TGTGCCAGCAGTTCGGCGGGGTCGAACACCGGGGAGCTGTTTTTT. Protein: CASSSAGSNTGELFF.

The rearrangement joins TRBV5-4 to TRBJ2-3; TRBD2 matches at 9 bases. The junction had 1 base not matched to a gene; V was cut back by 2 bases and J by 3 bases. The CDR3 loop spans 14 amino acids. Germline CDR1 and CDR2: SGHNT and YYREEE (reference sequence). CDR3 region: CASSFSGGTDTQYF. The CDR3 DNA sequence: TGTGCCAGCAGCTTTAGCGGGGGAACAGATACGCAGTATTTT.

The chain is built from TRBV2 and TRBJ2-3; D is uncertain. The germline CDR1 and CDR2 sequences are SNHLY and FYNNEI. V lost 6 bases to trimming and J lost 1 base, with 5 bases between them. The CDR3 consists of 12 residues. DNA for the CDR3: TGTGCCAGCAGAAGGGGCACAGATACGCAGTATTTT. Translating it yields CASRRGTDTQYF.

A single count supports this clone. V usage is TRBV6-4 and J usage is TRBJ2-3; unclear D gene. Looked up from germline, CDR1 is MRHNA and CDR2 is SNTAGT. V lost 1 base to trimming and J lost 5 bases, with 13 bases between them. The CDR3 runs 15 residues. CDR3 sequence reads: CASSDWKVRLDTQYF. The CDR3 DNA reads as TGTGCCAGCAGTGACTGGAAGGTGAGACTAGATACGCAGTATTTT.

The rearrangement links TRBV4-2 to TRBJ1-5, with D uncertain. CDR1 is LGHNA, CDR2 YNFKEQ, per germline. Trimming shortened V by 1 base and J by 6 bases, and 13 bases separated the two germline ends. This CDR3 has 15 amino acids. CDR3 sequence reads: CASSQGASDGQPQHF. CDR3 in DNA: TGTGCCAGCAGCCAAGGGGCCTCTGACGGTCAGCCCCAGCATTTT.

The chain recombines TRBV4-2 with TRBJ1-5; D is undetermined. V lost 1 base and J 8 bases, leaving 12 bases between the germline ends. CDR1 is LGHNA, CDR2 YNFKEQ, per germline. The CDR3 extends over 14 amino acids. The CDR3, as DNA: TGTGCCAGCAGCCAAGTGGAGTCGGTGGAGCCCCAGCATTTT. It translates to CASSQVESVEPQHF.

V is TRBV11-2 and J is TRBJ2-3; TRBD2 is a possible D gene (5 bases). V shed 3 bases and J shed 6 bases, with 13 bases lying between them. This CDR3 has 14 amino acids. CDR1 is SGHAT and CDR2 is FQNNGV in the germline V gene. The CDR3 bases are TGTGCCAGCAGCTTTGAGGGCTCGGTTGATACGCAGTATTTT. Protein: CASSFEGSVDTQYF.

CDR3 in DNA: TGTGCCACCAGCAGAGAAGTTAGTTTGGACAGGGGGAAAATGGCTTTCTTT. Its protein product is CATSREVSLDRGKMAFF. The rearrangement uses TRBV15 and TRBJ1-1; 10 bases are a match to TRBD1. Germline CDR1 LNHNV, CDR2 YYDKDF (reference sequence). J gave up 11 bases and V 0 bases, and 15 bases lay outside the gene matches. The CDR3 runs to 17 residues.

The rearrangement joins TRBV30 to TRBJ1-6, with no clear D. The CDR3 consists of 14 residues. The germline V and J ends were trimmed by 5 bases and 7 bases, with 15 bases remaining between them. Germline CDR1 reads GTSNPN; CDR2 reads SVGIG (reference sequence). This chain's CDR3 is CAWSRRGTNSPLHF. The CDR3, as DNA: TGTGCCTGGTCCCGCCGGGGTACCAATTCACCCCTCCACTTT.

This rearrangement joins TRBV5-4 to TRBJ1-2; D is perhaps TRBD1 (5 bases). Germline V gene data show CDR1 as SGHNT and CDR2 as YYREEE (reference sequence). V lost 4 bases and J lost 2, with 9 bases in between. The CDR3 is 13 residues long. The CDR3 DNA reads TGTGCCAGCAGCCCCAGGGTCAACTATGGCTACACCTTC. Translated: CASSPRVNYGYTF.

This clone appeared once. The chain couples TRBV5-1 to TRBJ2-3, with a weak D call TRBD2 (6 bases). The CDR3 contains 16 residues. The germline gives CDR1 SGHRS, CDR2 YFSETQ. V dropped 4 bases and J dropped 2 bases, with 17 bases sitting between them. CDR3 coding DNA: TGCGCCAGCAGCGCTGAAGGGGACTGGAACACAGATACGCAGTATTTT. It translates to CASSAEGDWNTDTQYF.

The chain couples TRBV19 to TRBJ2-7, with a tentative D call TRBD1 (5 bases). Trimming shortened V by 8 bases and J by 0 bases, and 14 bases separated the two germline ends. The germline V gene has CDR1 LNHDA and CDR2 SQIVND (reference sequence). The CDR3 consists of 14 residues. The DNA of the CDR3 is TGTGCCAGTTCGGAACAGGCCTCCTCCTACGAGCAGTACTTC. Translated: CASSEQASSYEQYF. The whole variable domain, remainder taken from reference TRBV19 and TRBJ2-7, is DGGITQSPKYLFRKEGQNVTLSCEQNLNHDAMYWYRQDPGQGLRLIYYSQIVNDFQKGDIAEGYSVSREKKESFPLTVTSAQKNPTAFYLCASSEQASSYEQYFGPGTRLTVT.

The chain joins TRBV6-6 to TRBJ2-4; D is unclear. V dropped 0 bases and J dropped 6 bases, with 12 bases sitting between them. The germline gives CDR1 MNHNY, CDR2 SVGAGI (reference sequence). This CDR3 has 15 residues. The CDR3 reads CASSYSDLTLNIQYF. The CDR3 bases are TGTGCCAGCAGTTACTCGGACCTAACACTAAACATTCAGTACTTC.

This clone has only a few counts. The genes are TRBV30 and TRBJ1-2; D possibly corresponds to TRBD1 (6 bases). Germline V gene lookup returns CDR1 GTSNPN and CDR2 SVGIG (reference sequence). CDR3 length: 14 amino acids. Trimming cost V 4 bases and J 3 bases, with 15 bases left between them. CDR3 loop: CAWTDSPADYGYTF. DNA of the CDR3: TGTGCCTGGACGGACAGCCCGGCGGACTATGGCTACACCTTC.

The genes are TRBV11-1 and TRBJ1-2; D gene ambiguous. Trimming removed 5 bases at V and 2 bases at J, with 12 bases between. This CDR3 is built from 14 residues. Germline V lookup: CDR1 SGHAT, CDR2 FQDESV (reference sequence). CDR3 bases: TGTGCCAGCAGCCCAGTACGGAACAACTATGGCTACACCTTC. It codes for CASSPVRNNYGYTF.

The V and J genes are TRBV11-2 and TRBJ1-1; D gene uncertain. The V gene's germline CDR1 is SGHAT and CDR2 FQNNGV. The CDR3 spans 12 residues. V was trimmed by 5 bases and J by 10 bases, leaving 14 bases between them. The CDR3 nucleotides are TGTGCCAGCAGCCCCCCGGCCGCCGGAGCTTTCTTT. Residues: CASSPPAAGAFF.

The chain joins TRBV30 to TRBJ2-1; 9 bases match TRBD1. This CDR3 region has 14 residues. V gave up 2 bases and J gave up 8 bases; unmatched junction bases: 7. Germline CDR1 reads GTSNPN; CDR2 reads SVGIG (reference sequence). The CDR3, as DNA: TGTGCCTGGAGTTCCGGGACAGGGACCTATGAGCAGTTCTTC. The encoded protein is CAWSSGTGTYEQFF. The complete variable domain, with remaining parts taken from reference TRBV30 and TRBJ2-1, reads SQTIHQWPATLVQPVGSPLSLECTVEGTSNPNLYWYRQAAGRGLQLLFYSVGIGQISSEVPQNLSASRPQDRQFILSSKKLLLSDSGFYLCAWSSGTGTYEQFFGPGTRLTVL.

The J gene is TRBJ2-4, the V gene TRBV4-1, with TRBD1 identical over 8 bases. CDR3 length: 14 amino acids. Germline V lookup: CDR1 MGHRA, CDR2 YSYEKL. Unmatched junction bases numbered 9, after V lost 4 bases and J lost 10 bases. The CDR3 loop is CASSPRGQSHIQYF. CDR3 coding DNA: TGCGCCAGCAGCCCCAGGGGGCAAAGCCATATTCAGTACTTC.

This rearrangement joins TRBV5-6 to TRBJ1-1; 7 nucleotides agree with TRBD1. The trim removed 0 bases at V and 1 base at J, leaving 6 bases unmatched. This CDR3 region has 16 residues. Germline V lookup: CDR1 SGHDT, CDR2 YYEEEE. In nucleotides, the CDR3 is TGTGCCAGCAGCTTGGCCGGAACAGGGGCGAACACTGAAGCTTTCTTT. Residues: CASSLAGTGANTEAFF.

The chain has TRBV18 and TRBJ2-5, with a tentative D call TRBD1 (6 bases). The CDR3 consists of 14 residues. V lost 3 bases and J 1 base, leaving 9 bases between the germline ends. Germline lookup yields CDR1 KGHSH and CDR2 LQKENI. This chain's CDR3 is CASSPLDSQETQYF. In DNA, the CDR3 is TGTGCCAGCTCACCGCTGGACAGCCAAGAGACCCAGTACTTC.

J is TRBJ2-7 and V is TRBV6-1; maybe TRBD2 (7 bases). Trimming took off 6 bases at V and 3 bases at J, with 15 bases between the two ends. The CDR3 is made up of 14 amino acids. CDR1 is MNHNS, CDR2 SASEGT, per germline. The CDR3 DNA follows: TGTGCCAGCAGGGGGATAGGGGGGGTCTACGAGCAGTACTTC. Residues: CASRGIGGVYEQYF.

The chain is built from TRBV5-1 and TRBJ2-3, with TRBD2 identical over 16 bases. J was trimmed by 8 bases and V by 6 bases; bases with no gene match: 15. There are 18 residues in the CDR3. CDR1 is SGHRS and CDR2 is YFSETQ in the germline V gene. CDR3 region: CASTPGLAGGPPGGTQYF. The DNA of the CDR3 is TGCGCCAGCACGCCGGGACTAGCGGGGGGGCCTCCTGGGGGTACGCAGTATTTT.

The chain links TRBV15 to TRBJ2-5; D is possibly TRBD1 (7 bases). Germline CDR1 and CDR2: LNHNV and YYDKDF (reference sequence). The CDR3 length is 15 residues. Trimming took 5 bases from V and 5 from J, leaving 18 bases between them. The CDR3 nucleotides read TGTGCCACCAGCCCAAGGGGGCGCGGGGAGGAGACCCAGTACTTC. It codes for CATSPRGRGEETQYF.

The rearrangement uses TRBV5-1 and TRBJ1-4, with D perhaps TRBD1 (6 bases). This CDR3 region has 15 residues. Germline CDR1 and CDR2: SGHRS and YFSETQ. The ends were cut back, 4 bases at V and 4 bases at J, with 14 bases in the middle. CDR3 in amino acids: CASSPGGRSNEKLFF. DNA for the CDR3: TGCGCCAGCAGCCCGGGGGGCCGGAGTAATGAAAAACTGTTTTTT.

In its sample, this clone was seen once. The J gene is TRBJ1-6, the V gene TRBV6-6; a possible D gene is TRBD1 (6 bases). The length of the CDR3 is 14 residues. CDR1 is MNHNY and CDR2 is SVGAGI in the germline V gene (reference sequence). V was pared by 7 bases and J by 3 bases, with 10 bases between. The CDR3 here is CASTVQGYNSPLHF. CDR3 sequence (DNA): TGTGCCAGCACGGTACAGGGCTATAATTCACCCCTCCACTTT.

This clone appeared a few times. The chain carries TRBV27 and TRBJ1-2, with TRBD1 matching over 8 bases. The germline CDR1 and CDR2 sequences are MNHEY and SMNVEV (reference sequence). After removal of 6 bases from V and 7 bases from J, the junction contained 10 bases not matched to a gene. CDR3 length: 14 amino acids. Here the CDR3 reads CASSKSTGGGGYTF. DNA for the CDR3: TGTGCCAGCAGCAAGAGCACAGGGGGAGGTGGCTACACCTTC.

The chain recombines TRBV6-6 with TRBJ2-1, with D unresolved. This CDR3 has 12 amino acids. Per the germline V gene, CDR1 is MNHNY and CDR2 is SVGAGI (reference sequence). V dropped 5 bases and J dropped 9 bases, with 11 bases sitting between them. CDR3 bases: TGTGCCAGCAGTGTTCTGACGGGTGAGCAGTTCTTC. Its protein product is CASSVLTGEQFF.

The chain recombines TRBV5-1 with TRBJ1-1; 7 bases match TRBD1. V was pared by 4 bases and J by 5 bases, with 5 bases of the junction left unmatched. The CDR3 consists of 13 residues. In germline, CDR1 is SGHRS, CDR2 YFSETQ. The CDR3: CASSPVQGTEAFF. The CDR3 DNA is TGCGCCAGCAGCCCGGTACAGGGGACTGAAGCTTTCTTT.